The clone carrying this T cell receptor beta chain was detected once. Germline V gives CDR1 SQVTM, CDR2 ANQGSEA. This CDR3 region has 14 residues. Trimming took 4 bases from V and 3 from J, leaving 12 bases between them. These data originate in a study of blood T cell repertoires in COVID-19. Study-level information: T cells, B-cell-depleted T cells, or PBMCs supplied cDNA or gDNA.

Profiling relied on immunoSEQ multiplex PCR, and the TCRdb table lists in-frame clones only, not all of them. The sample contains roughly 270,000 clones, less than 85% of which appear only once. The sequence was collected from a woman between 45 and 65 years old who had recovered from COVID-19. The rearrangement joins TRBV29-1 to TRBJ2-2; perhaps TRBD1 as D (6 bases). Sequenced sample: PBMCs or T cells enriched from blood (not recorded which). The CDR3 sequence: CSVANRVDTGELFF. The DNA of the CDR3 is TGCAGCGTTGCTAACAGGGTTGACACCGGGGAGCTGTTTTTT.